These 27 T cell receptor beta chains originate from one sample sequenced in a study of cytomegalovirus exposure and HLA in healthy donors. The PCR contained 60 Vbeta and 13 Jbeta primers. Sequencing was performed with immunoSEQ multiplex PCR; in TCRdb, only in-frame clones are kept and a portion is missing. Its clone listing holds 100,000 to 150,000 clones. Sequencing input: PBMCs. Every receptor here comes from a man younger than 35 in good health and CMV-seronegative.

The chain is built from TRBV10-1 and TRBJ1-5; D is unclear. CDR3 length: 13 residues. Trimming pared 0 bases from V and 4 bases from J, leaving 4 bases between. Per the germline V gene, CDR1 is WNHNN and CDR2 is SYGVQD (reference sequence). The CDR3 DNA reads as TGCGCCAGCAGTGAGTCCCCAAATCAGCCCCAGCATTTT. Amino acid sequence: CASSESPNQPQHF.

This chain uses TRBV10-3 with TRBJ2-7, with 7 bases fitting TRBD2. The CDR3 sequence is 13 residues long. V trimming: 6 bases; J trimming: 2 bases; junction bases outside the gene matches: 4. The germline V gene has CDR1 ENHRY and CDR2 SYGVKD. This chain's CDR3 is CAISTGGTYEQYF. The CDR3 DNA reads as TGTGCCATCAGCACGGGGGGAACCTACGAGCAGTACTTC.

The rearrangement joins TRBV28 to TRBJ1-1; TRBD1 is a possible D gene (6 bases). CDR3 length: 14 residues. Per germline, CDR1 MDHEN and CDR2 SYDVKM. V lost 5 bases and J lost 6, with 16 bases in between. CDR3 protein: CASSLSPGVAEAFF. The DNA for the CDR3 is TGTGCCAGCAGTCTCTCCCCAGGGGTCGCTGAAGCTTTCTTT.

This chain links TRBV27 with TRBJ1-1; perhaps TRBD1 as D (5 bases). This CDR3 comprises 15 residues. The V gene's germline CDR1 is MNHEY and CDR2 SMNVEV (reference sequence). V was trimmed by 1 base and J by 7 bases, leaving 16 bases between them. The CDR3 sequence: CASSLFTGVQGEAFF. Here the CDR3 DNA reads TGTGCCAGCAGTTTATTTACGGGGGTGCAGGGTGAAGCTTTCTTT.

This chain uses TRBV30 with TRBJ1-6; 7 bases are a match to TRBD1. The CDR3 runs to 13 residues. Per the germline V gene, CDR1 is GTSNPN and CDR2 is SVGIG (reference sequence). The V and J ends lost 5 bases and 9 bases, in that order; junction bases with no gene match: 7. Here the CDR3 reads CAWDEGAFSPLHF. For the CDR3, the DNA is TGTGCCTGGGACGAGGGGGCGTTTTCACCCCTCCACTTT. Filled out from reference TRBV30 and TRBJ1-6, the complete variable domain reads SQTIHQWPATLVQPVGSPLSLECTVEGTSNPNLYWYRQAAGRGLQLLFYSVGIGQISSEVPQNLSASRPQDRQFILSSKKLLLSDSGFYLCAWDEGAFSPLHFGNGTRLTVT.

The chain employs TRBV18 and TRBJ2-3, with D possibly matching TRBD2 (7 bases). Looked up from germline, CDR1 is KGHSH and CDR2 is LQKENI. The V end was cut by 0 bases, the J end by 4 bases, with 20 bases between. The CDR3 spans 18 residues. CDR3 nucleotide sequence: TGTGCCAGCTCACCACCCCGGTTGCGGGGGCCCTCCCCAGATACGCAGTATTTT. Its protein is CASSPPRLRGPSPDTQYF.

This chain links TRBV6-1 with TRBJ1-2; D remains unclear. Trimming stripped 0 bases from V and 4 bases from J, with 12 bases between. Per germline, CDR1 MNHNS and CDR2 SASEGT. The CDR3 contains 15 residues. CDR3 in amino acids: CASSEATRPLYGYTF. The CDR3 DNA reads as TGTGCCAGCAGTGAAGCAACCAGGCCCCTCTATGGCTACACCTTC.

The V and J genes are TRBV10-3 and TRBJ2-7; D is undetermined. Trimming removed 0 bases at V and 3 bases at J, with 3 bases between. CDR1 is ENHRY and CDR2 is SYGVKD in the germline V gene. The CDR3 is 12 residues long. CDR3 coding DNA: TGTGCCATCAGTGAGTCCATCTACGAGCAGTACTTC. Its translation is CAISESIYEQYF.

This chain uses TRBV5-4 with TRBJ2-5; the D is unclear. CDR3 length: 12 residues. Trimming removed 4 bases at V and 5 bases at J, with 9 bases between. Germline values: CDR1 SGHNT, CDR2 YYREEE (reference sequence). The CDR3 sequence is CASSPGAETQYF. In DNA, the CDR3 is TGTGCCAGCAGCCCCGGAGCGGAGACCCAGTACTTC.

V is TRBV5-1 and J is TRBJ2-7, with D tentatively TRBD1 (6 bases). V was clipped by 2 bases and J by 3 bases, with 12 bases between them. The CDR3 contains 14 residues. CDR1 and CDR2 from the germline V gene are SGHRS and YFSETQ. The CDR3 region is CASSLKPDSYEQYF. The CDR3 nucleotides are TGCGCCAGCAGCTTAAAGCCGGACAGCTACGAGCAGTACTTC.

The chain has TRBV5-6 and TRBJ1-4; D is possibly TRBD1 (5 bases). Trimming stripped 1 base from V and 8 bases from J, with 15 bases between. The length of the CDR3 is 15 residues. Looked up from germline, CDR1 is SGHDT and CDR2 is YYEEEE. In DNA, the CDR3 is TGTGCCAGCAGCTTGAGACGATCGGGGGTCGAAAAACTGTTTTTT. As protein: CASSLRRSGVEKLFF.

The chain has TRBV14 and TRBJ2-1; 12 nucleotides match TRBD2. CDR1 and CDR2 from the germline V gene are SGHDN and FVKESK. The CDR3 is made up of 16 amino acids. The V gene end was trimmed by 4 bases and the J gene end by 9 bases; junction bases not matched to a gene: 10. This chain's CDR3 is CASSPLAGGLKVEQFF. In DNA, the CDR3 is TGTGCCAGCAGCCCCCTAGCGGGGGGGCTTAAAGTTGAGCAGTTCTTC.

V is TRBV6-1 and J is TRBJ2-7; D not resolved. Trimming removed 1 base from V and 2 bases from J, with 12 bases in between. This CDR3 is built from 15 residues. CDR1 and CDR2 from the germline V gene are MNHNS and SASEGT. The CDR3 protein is CASSEESHVPYEQYF. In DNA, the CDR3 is TGTGCCAGCAGTGAAGAATCACATGTCCCCTACGAGCAGTACTTC.

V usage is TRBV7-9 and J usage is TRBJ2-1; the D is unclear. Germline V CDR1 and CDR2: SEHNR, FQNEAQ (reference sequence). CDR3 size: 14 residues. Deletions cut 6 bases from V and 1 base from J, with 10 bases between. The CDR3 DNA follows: TGTGCCAGCAGACTAAGTTCGTCCTACAATGAGCAGTTCTTC. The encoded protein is CASRLSSSYNEQFF.

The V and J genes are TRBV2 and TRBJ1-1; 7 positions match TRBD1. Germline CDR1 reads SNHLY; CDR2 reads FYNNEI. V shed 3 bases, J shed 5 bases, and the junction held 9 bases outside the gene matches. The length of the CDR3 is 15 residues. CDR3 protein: CASSELGQGGTEAFF. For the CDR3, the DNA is TGTGCCAGCAGTGAGCTAGGGCAGGGGGGAACTGAAGCTTTCTTT.

The DNA for the CDR3 is TGCGCCAGCAGCCAAGATCGGGCAGGGGGCAAGCAGTACTTC. This sequence encodes CASSQDRAGGKQYF. The chain links TRBV4-1 to TRBJ2-7; TRBD1 matches at 8 bases. Looked up from germline, CDR1 is MGHRA and CDR2 is YSYEKL. Losses at the gene ends were 0 bases for V and 8 bases for J; bases not matched to a gene: 6. CDR3 size: 14 residues.

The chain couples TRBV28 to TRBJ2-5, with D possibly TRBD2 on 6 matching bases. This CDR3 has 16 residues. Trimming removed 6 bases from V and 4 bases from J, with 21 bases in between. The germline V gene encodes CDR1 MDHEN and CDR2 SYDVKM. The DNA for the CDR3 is TGTGCCAGCAGCAATCCGCGGGCCCCCGGGGGAGAGACCCAGTACTTC. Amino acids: CASSNPRAPGGETQYF.

DNA for the CDR3: TGCAGCGTTGAAGGCAGGGGGACGAGGAACACTGAAGCTTTCTTT. Translation gives CSVEGRGTRNTEAFF. This chain links TRBV29-1 with TRBJ1-1; 7 bases map to TRBD1. This CDR3 is built from 15 residues. CDR1 is SQVTM and CDR2 is ANQGSEA in the germline V gene. Trimming cost V 1 base and J 1 base; bases outside gene matches: 6.

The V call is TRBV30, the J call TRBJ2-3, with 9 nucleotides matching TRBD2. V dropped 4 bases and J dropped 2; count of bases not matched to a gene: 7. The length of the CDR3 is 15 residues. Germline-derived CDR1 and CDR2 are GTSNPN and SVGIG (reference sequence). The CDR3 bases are TGTGCCTGGAAGATAGCGGGAGCGGTCACAGATACGCAGTATTTT. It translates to CAWKIAGAVTDTQYF.

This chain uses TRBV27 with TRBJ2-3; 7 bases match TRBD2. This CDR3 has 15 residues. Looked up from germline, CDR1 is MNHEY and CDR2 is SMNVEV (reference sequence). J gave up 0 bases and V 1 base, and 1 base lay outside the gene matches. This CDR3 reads CASSLLRGSTDTQYF. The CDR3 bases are TGTGCCAGCAGTTTATTGCGGGGGAGCACAGATACGCAGTATTTT.

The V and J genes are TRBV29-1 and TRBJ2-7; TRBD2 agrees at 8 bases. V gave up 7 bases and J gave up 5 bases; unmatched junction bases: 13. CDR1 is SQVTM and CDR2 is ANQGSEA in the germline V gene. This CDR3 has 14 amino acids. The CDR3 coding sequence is TGCAGCGGGAGGACCAGTGGAGCGGGAGACGAGCAGTACTTC. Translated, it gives CSGRTSGAGDEQYF.

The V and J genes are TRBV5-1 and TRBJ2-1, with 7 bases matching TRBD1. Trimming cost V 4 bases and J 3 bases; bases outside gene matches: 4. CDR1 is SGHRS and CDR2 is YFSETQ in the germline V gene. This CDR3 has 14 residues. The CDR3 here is CASSPGTVYNEQFF. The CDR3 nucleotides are TGCGCCAGCAGCCCCGGGACAGTCTACAATGAGCAGTTCTTC.

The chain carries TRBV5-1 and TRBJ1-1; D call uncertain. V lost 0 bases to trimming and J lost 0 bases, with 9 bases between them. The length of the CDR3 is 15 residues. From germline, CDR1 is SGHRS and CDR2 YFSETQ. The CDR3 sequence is CASSLGGRLNTEAFF. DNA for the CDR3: TGCGCCAGCAGCTTGGGAGGCAGATTGAACACTGAAGCTTTCTTT.

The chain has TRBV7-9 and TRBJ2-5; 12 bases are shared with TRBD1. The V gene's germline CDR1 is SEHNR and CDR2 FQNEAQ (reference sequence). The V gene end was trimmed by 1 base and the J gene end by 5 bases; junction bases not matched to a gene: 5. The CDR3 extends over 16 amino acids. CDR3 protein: CASSLGDRGRMETQYF. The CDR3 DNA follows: TGTGCCAGCAGCTTAGGGGACAGGGGGCGCATGGAGACCCAGTACTTC.

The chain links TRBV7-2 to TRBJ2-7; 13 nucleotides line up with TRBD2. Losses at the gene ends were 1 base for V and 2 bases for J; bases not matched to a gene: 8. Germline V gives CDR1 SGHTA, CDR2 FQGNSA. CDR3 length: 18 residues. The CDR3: CASSLGGLAGIIPYEQYF. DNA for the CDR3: TGTGCCAGCAGCTTAGGGGGACTAGCGGGAATCATTCCCTACGAGCAGTACTTC.

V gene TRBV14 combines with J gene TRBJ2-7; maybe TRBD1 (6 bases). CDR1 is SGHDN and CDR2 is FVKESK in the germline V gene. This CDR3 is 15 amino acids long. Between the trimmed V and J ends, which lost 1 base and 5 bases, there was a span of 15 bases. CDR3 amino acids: CASSQARSQGHEQYF. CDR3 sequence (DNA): TGTGCCAGCAGCCAAGCTCGCTCACAGGGCCACGAGCAGTACTTC.

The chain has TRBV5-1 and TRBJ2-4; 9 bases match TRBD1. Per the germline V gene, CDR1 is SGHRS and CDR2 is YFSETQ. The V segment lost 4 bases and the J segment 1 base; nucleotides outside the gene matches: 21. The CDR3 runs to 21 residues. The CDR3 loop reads CASSIPSAGQGSSGAKNIQYF. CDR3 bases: TGCGCCAGCAGCATACCGTCTGCGGGACAGGGCAGTTCAGGGGCCAAAAACATTCAGTACTTC.